The 2 T cell receptor beta chains listed next were all sequenced from one sample in a study of blood T cell repertoires in COVID-19. Generated by immunoSEQ multiplex PCR, the TCRdb table keeps only in-frame clones and is missing some. The top ten clones hold about 0.93% of a sample with about 350,000 clones, roughly 87% of them seen once. The sequenced sample was PBMCs or T cells enriched from blood (not recorded which). The receptors here all came from a woman in her twenties or thirties who had recovered from COVID-19.

J is TRBJ2-3 and V is TRBV27, with D maybe TRBD2 (7 bases). The CDR3 extends over 16 amino acids. Trimming pared 6 bases from V and 0 bases from J, leaving 16 bases between. From germline, CDR1 is MNHEY and CDR2 SMNVEV (reference sequence). CDR3 loop: CASSVGGRRSTDTQYF. The CDR3 DNA sequence: TGTGCCAGCAGCGTGGGGGGGCGAAGGAGCACAGATACGCAGTATTTT.

The chain uses TRBV19 and TRBJ2-5, with TRBD2 matching over 10 bases. Germline V gene lookup returns CDR1 LNHDA and CDR2 SQIVND (reference sequence). V lost 4 bases to trimming and J lost 7 bases; unmatched junction nucleotides: 12. This CDR3 region has 16 residues. The CDR3, as DNA: TGTGCCAGTAGTACCCAGAGGAGCGGGGGGGAAGGGACCCAGTACTTC. Encoded protein: CASSTQRSGGEGTQYF.